The clone carrying this T cell receptor beta chain occurred once. In the original workflow: Amplified reference gene primers provided the basis for estimating nucleated cell counts. Method: immunoSEQ multiplex PCR; TCRdb's copy keeps in-frame clones and lacks some. V, J and clone size are those of that table, while D and trimming were read from the DNA. The data show 25,000 to 35,000 clones, around 90% seen once. This specimen comes from a study of blood T cell repertoires in COVID-19. Turning to the study itself: Acute and convalescent COVID-19 specimens originated in the United States, Italy and Spain.

This sequence was found in a man in his 60s with active COVID-19. The sample comprised peripheral blood.

As DNA, the CDR3 is TGTGCCAGCAGAACTCCTGACAATGGCCATCAGCAGTTCTTC. The encoded protein is CASRTPDNGHQQFF. The rearrangement links TRBV13 to TRBJ2-1; no clear D. The CDR3 runs to 14 residues. The germline CDR1 and CDR2 sequences are PRHDT and FYEKMQ (reference sequence). The V gene lost 6 bases and the J gene lost 11 bases, with 20 bases spanning the gap. The whole variable domain, remainder taken from reference TRBV13 and TRBJ2-1, is AAGVIQSPRHLIKEKRETATLKCYPIPRHDTVYWYQQGPGQDPQFLISFYEKMQSDKGSIPDRFSAQQFSDYHSELNMSSLELGDSALYFCASRTPDNGHQQFFGPGTRLTVL.